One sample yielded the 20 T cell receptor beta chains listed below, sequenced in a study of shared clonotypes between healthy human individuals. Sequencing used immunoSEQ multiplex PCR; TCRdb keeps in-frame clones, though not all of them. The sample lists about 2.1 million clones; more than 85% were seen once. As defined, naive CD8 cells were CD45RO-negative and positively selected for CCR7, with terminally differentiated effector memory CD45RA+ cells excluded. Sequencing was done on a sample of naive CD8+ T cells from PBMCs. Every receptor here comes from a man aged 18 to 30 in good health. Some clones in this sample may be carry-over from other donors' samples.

CDR3 amino acids: CASSYWTGSNEKLFF. The CDR3 DNA is TGTGCCAGCAGTTACTGGACAGGGTCTAATGAAAAACTGTTTTTT. V is TRBV6-6 and J is TRBJ1-4; 8 bases are a match to TRBD1. V lost 1 base and J lost 3; bases outside the gene matches: 1. CDR3 size: 15 residues. CDR1 is MNHNY and CDR2 is SVGAGI in the germline V gene (reference sequence).

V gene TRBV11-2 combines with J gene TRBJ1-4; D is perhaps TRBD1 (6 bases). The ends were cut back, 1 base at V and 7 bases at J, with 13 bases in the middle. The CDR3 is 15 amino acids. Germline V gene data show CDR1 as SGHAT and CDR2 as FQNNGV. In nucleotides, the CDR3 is TGTGCCAGCAGCTTAGTGGCCGGGACACTTGAAAAACTGTTTTTT. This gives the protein CASSLVAGTLEKLFF.

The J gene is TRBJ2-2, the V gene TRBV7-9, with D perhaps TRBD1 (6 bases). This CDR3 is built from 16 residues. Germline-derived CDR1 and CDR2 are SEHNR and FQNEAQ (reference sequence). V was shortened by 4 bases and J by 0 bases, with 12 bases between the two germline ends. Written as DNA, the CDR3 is TGTGCCAGCAGCTCACGACAGGCTACGAACACCGGGGAGCTGTTTTTT. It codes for CASSSRQATNTGELFF.

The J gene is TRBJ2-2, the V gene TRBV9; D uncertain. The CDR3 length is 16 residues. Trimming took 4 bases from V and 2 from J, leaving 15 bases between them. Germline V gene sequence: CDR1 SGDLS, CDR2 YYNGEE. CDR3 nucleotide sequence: TGTGCCAGCAGCCCGTCCTTTAACCGAAACACCGGGGAGCTGTTTTTT. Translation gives CASSPSFNRNTGELFF.

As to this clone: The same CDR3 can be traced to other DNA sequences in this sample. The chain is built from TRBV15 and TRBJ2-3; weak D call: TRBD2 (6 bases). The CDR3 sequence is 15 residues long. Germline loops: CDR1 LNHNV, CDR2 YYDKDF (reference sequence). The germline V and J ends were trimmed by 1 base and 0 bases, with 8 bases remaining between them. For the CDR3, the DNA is TGTGCCACCAGCAGAGTTGCGGGAAGCACAGATACGCAGTATTTT. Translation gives CATSRVAGSTDTQYF.

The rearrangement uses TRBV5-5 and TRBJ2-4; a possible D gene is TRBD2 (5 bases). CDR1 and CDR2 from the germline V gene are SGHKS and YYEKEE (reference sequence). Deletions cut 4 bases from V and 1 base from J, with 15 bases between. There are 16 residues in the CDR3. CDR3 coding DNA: TGTGCCAGCAGCCCCCGTCCCGGGGTGGCCAAAAACATTCAGTACTTC. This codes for CASSPRPGVAKNIQYF. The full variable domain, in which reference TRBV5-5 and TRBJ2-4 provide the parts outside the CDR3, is DAGVTQSPTHLIKTRGQQVTLRCSPISGHKSVSWYQQVLGQGPQFIFQYYEKEERGRGNFPDRFSARQFPNYSSELNVNALLLGDSALYLCASSPRPGVAKNIQYFGAGTRLSVL.

CDR3 loop: CASSVASGHNSGANVLTF. The CDR3, as DNA: TGTGCCAGCAGCGTAGCTTCGGGACACAACTCTGGGGCCAACGTCCTGACTTTC. V gene TRBV9 combines with J gene TRBJ2-6; a weak D match, TRBD1 (6 bases). Per the germline V gene, CDR1 is SGDLS and CDR2 is YYNGEE. The CDR3 consists of 18 residues. The V and J ends lost 0 bases and 0 bases respectively, with 13 bases between them.

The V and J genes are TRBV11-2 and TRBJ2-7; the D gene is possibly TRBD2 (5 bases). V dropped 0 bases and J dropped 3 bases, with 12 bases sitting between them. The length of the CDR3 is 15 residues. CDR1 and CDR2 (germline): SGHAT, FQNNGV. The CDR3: CASSLDTREGYEQYF. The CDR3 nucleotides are TGTGCCAGCAGCTTAGATACCCGAGAGGGCTACGAGCAGTACTTC. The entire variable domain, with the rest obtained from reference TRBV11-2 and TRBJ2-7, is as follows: EAGVAQSPRYKIIEKRQSVAFWCNPISGHATLYWYQQILGQGPKLLIQFQNNGVVDDSQLPKDRFSAERLKGVDSTLKIQPAKLEDSAVYLCASSLDTREGYEQYFGPGTRLTVT.

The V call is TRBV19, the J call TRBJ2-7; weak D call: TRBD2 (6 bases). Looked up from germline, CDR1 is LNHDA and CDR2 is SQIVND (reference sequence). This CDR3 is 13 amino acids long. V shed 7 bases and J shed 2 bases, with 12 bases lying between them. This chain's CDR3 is CASNGGVAYEQYF. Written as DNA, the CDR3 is TGTGCCAGTAACGGGGGAGTGGCCTACGAGCAGTACTTC.

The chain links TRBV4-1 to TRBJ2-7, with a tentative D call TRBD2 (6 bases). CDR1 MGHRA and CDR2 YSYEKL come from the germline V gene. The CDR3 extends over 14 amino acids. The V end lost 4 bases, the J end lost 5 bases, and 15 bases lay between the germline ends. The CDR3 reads CASSLVGGVDEQYF. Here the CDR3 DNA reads TGCGCCAGCAGCCTAGTCGGAGGGGTTGACGAGCAGTACTTC.

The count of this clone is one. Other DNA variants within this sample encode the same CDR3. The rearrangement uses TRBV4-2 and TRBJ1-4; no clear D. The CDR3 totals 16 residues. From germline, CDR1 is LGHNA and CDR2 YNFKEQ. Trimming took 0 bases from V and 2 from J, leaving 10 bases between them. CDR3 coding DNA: TGTGCCAGCAGCCAAGATCCGGGGAGGACTAATGAAAAACTGTTTTTT. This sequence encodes CASSQDPGRTNEKLFF.

For the CDR3, the DNA is TGTGCCAGTAGTATAATGACCAGGGGAGGCTATGGCTACACCTTC. Its translation: CASSIMTRGGYGYTF. The V gene is TRBV19, the J gene TRBJ1-2; TRBD1 is a possible D gene (6 bases). Trimming cost V 2 bases and J 4 bases, with 14 bases left between them. CDR3 length: 15 residues. Germline V gene lookup returns CDR1 LNHDA and CDR2 SQIVND (reference sequence).

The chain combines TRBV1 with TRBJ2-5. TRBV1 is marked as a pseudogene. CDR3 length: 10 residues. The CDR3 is CTSSQETQYF. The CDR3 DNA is TGCACCAGCAGCCAAGAGACCCAGTACTTC.

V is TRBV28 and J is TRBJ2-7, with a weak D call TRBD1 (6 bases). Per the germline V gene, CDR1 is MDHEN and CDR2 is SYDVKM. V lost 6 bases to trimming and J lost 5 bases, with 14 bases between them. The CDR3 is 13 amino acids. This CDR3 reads CASSLLRGHEQYF. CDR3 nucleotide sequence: TGTGCCAGCAGCTTACTCAGGGGTCACGAGCAGTACTTC.

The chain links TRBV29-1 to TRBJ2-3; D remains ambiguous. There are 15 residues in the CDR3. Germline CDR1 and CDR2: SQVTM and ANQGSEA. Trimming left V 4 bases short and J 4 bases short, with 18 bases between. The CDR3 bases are TGCAGCGTTGTCGCCGAACCCCACCCCCCAGATACGCAGTATTTT. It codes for CSVVAEPHPPDTQYF.

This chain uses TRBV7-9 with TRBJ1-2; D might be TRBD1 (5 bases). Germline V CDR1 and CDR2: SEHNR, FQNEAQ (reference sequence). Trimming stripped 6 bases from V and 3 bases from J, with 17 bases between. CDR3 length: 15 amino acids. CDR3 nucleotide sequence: TGTGCCAGCAGTCCGGGGCAGGCCCTACACTATGGCTACACCTTC. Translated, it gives CASSPGQALHYGYTF. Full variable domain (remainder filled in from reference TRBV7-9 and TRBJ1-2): DTGVSQNPRHKITKRGQNVTFRCDPISEHNRLYWYRQTLGQGPEFLTYFQNEAQLEKSRLLSDRFSAERPKGSFSTLEIQRTEQGDSAMYLCASSPGQALHYGYTFGSGTRLTVV.

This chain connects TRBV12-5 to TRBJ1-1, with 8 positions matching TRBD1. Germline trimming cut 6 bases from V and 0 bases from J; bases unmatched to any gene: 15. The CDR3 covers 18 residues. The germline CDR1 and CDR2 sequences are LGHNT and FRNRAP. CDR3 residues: CASGSTLPTGAMNTEAFF. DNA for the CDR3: TGTGCTAGTGGCTCAACTCTACCGACAGGGGCCATGAACACTGAAGCTTTCTTT.

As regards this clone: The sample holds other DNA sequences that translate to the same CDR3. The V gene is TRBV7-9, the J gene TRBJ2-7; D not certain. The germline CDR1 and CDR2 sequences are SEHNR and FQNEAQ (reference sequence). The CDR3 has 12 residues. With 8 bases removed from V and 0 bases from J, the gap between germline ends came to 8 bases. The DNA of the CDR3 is TGTGCCAGCTCGAGAAGCTCCTACGAGCAGTACTTC. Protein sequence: CASSRSSYEQYF. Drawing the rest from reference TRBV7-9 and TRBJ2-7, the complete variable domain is DTGVSQNPRHKITKRGQNVTFRCDPISEHNRLYWYRQTLGQGPEFLTYFQNEAQLEKSRLLSDRFSAERPKGSFSTLEIQRTEQGDSAMYLCASSRSSYEQYFGPGTRLTVT.

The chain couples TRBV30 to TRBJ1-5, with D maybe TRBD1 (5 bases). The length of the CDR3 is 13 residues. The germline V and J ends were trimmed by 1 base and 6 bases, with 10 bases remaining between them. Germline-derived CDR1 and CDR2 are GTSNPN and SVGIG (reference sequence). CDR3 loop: CAWSAFGGQPQHF. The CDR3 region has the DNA TGTGCCTGGAGTGCCTTCGGGGGTCAGCCCCAGCATTTT.

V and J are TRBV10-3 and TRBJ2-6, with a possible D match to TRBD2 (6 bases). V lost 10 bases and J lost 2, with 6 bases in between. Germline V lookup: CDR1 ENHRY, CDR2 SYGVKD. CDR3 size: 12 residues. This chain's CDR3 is CATGAGANVLTF. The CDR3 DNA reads TGTGCCACGGGAGCTGGGGCCAACGTCCTGACTTTC.